This T cell receptor beta chain was recorded in a study of technical replicates of blood from a few donors. Some clones are missing from TCRdb's copy, which holds only in-frame ones; the method was immunoSEQ multiplex PCR. The sample has more than 70,000 clones; about 90% are singletons. After removal of 2 bases from V and 5 bases from J, the junction contained 2 bases not matched to a gene. The CDR3 is 13 amino acids. Germline CDR1 and CDR2: SGHAT and FQNNGV. Sequencing input: T cells isolated from PBMCs. The rearrangement links TRBV11-2 to TRBJ1-2; 7 nucleotides agree with TRBD1. The receptor was isolated from a human donor in good health. This CDR3 is CASSLQGEYGYTF. The CDR3 nucleotides read TGTGCCAGCAGCTTACAGGGGGAGTATGGCTACACCTTC.